This TCR beta chain stems from a study of cytomegalovirus exposure and HLA in healthy donors. At the level of the study: Inside one of the first data releases sat about 85 million unique TCRs taken from HLA-typed donors. Study findings and constraints: As a later analysis revealed, the rate of TCR association differed by HLA locus, with DRB1 most and HLA-C fewest.

In germline, CDR1 is MDHEN, CDR2 SYDVKM. This CDR3 is 12 amino acids long. On this clone: The antigen remains undetermined. A junction end diverges from the germline sequence, so it may reflect a read error.

PCR primers comprised 60 Vbeta and 13 Jbeta primers. Using immunoSEQ multiplex PCR, the repertoire was profiled, and TCRdb retains in-frame clones only, with some absent. The profile shows roughly 130,000 clones, around two thirds of them singletons. The origin of this receptor is a woman aged 40 to 50 in good health and CMV-seropositive. The chain combines TRBV28 with TRBJ2-4, with a possible D match to TRBD2 (5 bases). Sequencing was carried out using PBMCs. CDR3 protein: CASRIPGRLQSF. The CDR3 bases are TGTGCCAGCAGAATCCCCGGGCGACTACAGTCCTTC.